This T cell receptor (beta chain) appears in the sequencing data of a study of tumor-infiltrating lymphocytes in localized non-small cell lung cancer. Profiled with immunoSEQ multiplex PCR; TCRdb holds only in-frame clones, not every one. The table lists approximately 12,000 clones, about 66% of them singletons. This clone showed up just once. The TCR sequence derives from a human donor with non-small cell lung cancer. The source material was lung tumor tissue.

For the CDR3, the DNA is TGCGCCAGCAGCTTGGAGGGGCACTATGGCTACACCTTC. Translating gives CASSLEGHYGYTF. The V and J genes are TRBV5-1 and TRBJ1-2; maybe TRBD1 (5 bases). Germline CDR1 reads SGHRS; CDR2 reads YFSETQ. The CDR3 runs to 13 residues. V lost 0 bases and J 3 bases, leaving 6 bases between the germline ends. Filled out from reference TRBV5-1 and TRBJ1-2, the complete variable domain reads KAGVTQTPRYLIKTRGQQVTLSCSPISGHRSVSWYQQTPGQGLQFLFEYFSETQRNKGNFPGRFSGRQFSNSRSEMNVSTLELGDSALYLCASSLEGHYGYTFGSGTRLTVV.